This T cell receptor (beta chain) appears in the sequencing data of a study of cytomegalovirus exposure and HLA in healthy donors (TCRdb year 2017). About the investigation overall: In an earlier analysis of 550 to 750 of the donors, about 270 Gb of sequence data and 100 million or so unique TCR beta sequences from about 180 million T cells were reported. An early release that covered roughly 600 HLA-typed donors contained approximately 300 gigabases of sequencing data and tens of millions of unique TCR sequences. Of the roughly 390 genotyped donors, over 65% fell in the genetic ancestry cluster associated with self-reported Caucasian donors. The study aimed to test whether signatures of past pathogen exposure could be identified by cataloging public T cell receptors. The T cell repertoires of 670 or so subjects were profiled by immunosequencing and related to cytomegalovirus serostatus. Along with the approximately 650-subject first cohort, a separate validation cohort of over a hundred different subjects was used. The study combined high-throughput TCR immunosequencing, statistical association of individual TCRs with disease status, and machine learning to predict cytomegalovirus infection status. To study patterns of TCR occurrence, a later analysis re-analyzed previously published TCR beta repertoires from under 750 donors and added high-resolution HLA genotyping. The later analysis used no new phenotypic data to find candidate immune exposures, relying instead on TCR beta sequences and their occurrence across donors. In an earlier analysis of 587 of the donors, high-throughput TCR beta sequencing was used to judge whether each TCR beta V gene segment behaved as functional or pseudogenic. Donor age, sex, ethnicity and CMV serostatus were compiled together with the repertoire data. A later genetic analysis took genome-wide SNP genotypes for about three fifths of the roughly 670 donors and used that subset as a discovery cohort. All discovery cohort repertoires had been generated on a single sequencing platform. Both class I and class II loci were covered by HLA typing, at four-digit resolution. Typing coverage varied by locus: about 629-640 donors for A, B, C, DRB1 and DQB1; roughly 500 for DQA1; 606 for DPA1; around 490 for DPB1. Roughly 5 DR-DQ haplotypes were treated as single units for association and clustering because of strong linkage in the cohort. Across roughly 420 genotyped donors of the cohort, an average of about 200,000 unique TCR beta nucleotide sequences per donor were sequenced, and approximately 17% of those sequences were non-productive.

As regards this clone: The antigen it binds to is not known. No base qualities exist here, and no much larger clone lies one base off it.

Library prep was done by the immunoSEQ multiplex PCR assay. A mixture of 60 forward primers for TCR Vbeta segments and 13 reverse primers for TCR Jbeta segments was used in the multiplex PCR. The CDR3 region of rearranged TCR beta genes was amplified from genomic DNA by a multiplex PCR assay. Amplified TCR beta libraries were sequenced as 87-base-pair reads on the Illumina HiSeq System. The source study handled its data this way. A later analysis tallied approximately 87 million unique TCR beta chains across the 700 or so repertoires, and some 10 million of those chains were shared by two or more donors. Raw reads were error-corrected and collapsed into unique sequences by a nearest-neighbor algorithm in which closely related sequences were merged to remove PCR and sequencing errors. CDR3 sequences were aligned to IMGT reference sequences to assign V, D and J gene segments. Each retained sequence needed at least a six-nucleotide match to both a V gene segment and a J gene segment. Rearrangements were classified as productive when the CDR3 lacked stop codons and remained in frame with V and J, and all other rearrangements were classified as non-productive. Following IMGT convention, CDR3 was defined as the stretch from the second conserved V-encoded cysteine up to the conserved J-encoded phenylalanine. The earlier analysis of about 610 of the donors excluded sequences that lacked an unambiguous match to a single V gene segment. In an earlier analysis of some 590 of the donors, a V segment was called functional when productive rearrangements were above 56.7%, and segregating when the standard deviation between donors exceeded 5%. A statistical classification framework was developed to diagnose cytomegalovirus status using the catalog of TCR beta chain sequences. A later analysis assigned V and J genes by comparing TCR nucleotide sequences with IMGT/GENE-DB human TR gene sequences. A later analysis assigned CDR3 sequences and most-parsimonious VDJ recombination scenarios with the TCRdist pipeline. A later analysis defined each TCR beta chain by its CDR3 amino acid sequence plus V-gene family, and excluded reads lacking a unique V-gene family. A later analysis removed 592 highly shared, low-generation-probability nucleotide sequences to deal with suspected cross-contamination and a sequencing artifact. In a later analysis, a clonal expansion index was calculated for each public chain from normalized within-repertoire ranks of inferred template counts. A later analysis computed generation probabilities with a VDJ recombination model fitted to out-of-frame rearrangements, and checked the results against IGoR. In a later analysis, hypergeometric tests were used to score TCR-TCR, TCR-HLA and TCR-CMV co-occurrence, with a repertoire-size bias correction applied to TCR pairs. A later analysis estimated false discovery rates by permuting HLA or CMV assignments 20 times. In a later analysis, co-occurring TCRs were grouped with DBSCAN, and TCRdist sequence similarity was added when clustering was performed within HLA-allele-positive subsets. Repertoires with fewer than 30,000 or more than 120,000 public chains, plus five repertoires with anomalous nucleotide sharing, were excluded from co-occurrence clustering. TCRdb took over this immuneACCESS table, retaining in-frame rearrangements with V and J assigned. Such tables are incomplete; in checked studies, under half of the missing clones stem from an unresolved V gene, and the remainder is unexplained. The DNA gave D and trimming, while V, J and clone size come from that table. This sample has under 150,000 clones in its table, and roughly 89% of those were observed once. The ten most abundant clones make up around 5.5% of the sample.

In total, fewer than 750 healthy bone marrow donors made up the cohort. At the time of sampling, every cohort member was nominally healthy, though immune exposures that went unrecorded were likely present. The donor was CMV seronegative and was included in the group of 352 seronegative cohort members. A peripheral blood sample was provided by each donor, and peripheral blood mononuclear cells were used for TCR beta sequencing. Genomic DNA extraction from the blood cell samples was performed with the Qiagen DNeasy Blood Extraction Kit. Taken from cysteine to phenylalanine, the CDR3 has 16 residues. The CDR3 DNA has 48 bases and is translated from base 1. From V the trimming removes 6 bases and from J it removes 7 bases, while the gene matches leave 11 bases of the junction unaccounted for. The germline V gene encodes CDR1 KGHSH and CDR2 LQKENI. Broad study findings and their caveats: A later analysis associated about 18,000 TCR beta sequences with specific HLA alleles at a false discovery rate of 0.05. V-gene and J-gene trimming of TCR beta chains was associated with a missense DCLRE1C variant in a later genetic analysis, and the association was replicated in an independent cohort. A further reported finding was that TCR beta sequences accurately predicted the HLA-A and HLA-B alleles for most subjects in the first cohort. Assigning TCR associations to individual alleles was difficult when HLA alleles, especially DR and DQ, strongly co-occurred. The only immune exposure information available for the cohort was CMV serostatus. Some IMGT-functional V segments, including TRBV6-2 and TRBV6-3, could not be distinguished by the 87-base-pair reads and were therefore excluded. A later genetic analysis reported fewer N-insertions in productive TCRs among donors in an Asian-associated ancestry cluster than the roughly 640-donor mean. A few of the identified cytomegalovirus-associated TCR beta chains were confirmed in vitro to be specific for cytomegalovirus antigens. Several of the top co-occurrence clusters appeared to be linked to parvovirus B19, influenza, CMV and Epstein-Barr virus, according to a later analysis. This cohort had only TCR beta chains sequenced, and the lack of alpha or paired-chain data limited which features could be detected. The study gave a list of about 170 TCR beta chains associated with cytomegalovirus. HLA typing was unavailable for some donors at each locus, so association tests used only the typed subset. Broadly in line with IMGT annotations, most TCR beta V segments showed up in productive rearrangements about 87% or about 30% of the time in an earlier analysis of several hundred of the donors. According to a later analysis, TCR association rates differed among HLA loci, with DRB1 alleles showing the most associated TCRs and HLA-C alleles showing the fewest. Linkage disequilibrium might explain the correlated functional status among segregating V segments, but an unknown experimental factor could not be excluded. Because counts were too low, some 17 rarely observed V segments, including chromosome 9 orphons, were left out of the earlier analysis of about 620 of the donors. Presence/absence analyses assumed roughly uniform sequencing depth across donors, an assumption that may not hold. According to the authors, the approach could potentially be generalized to other disease states and immunological phenotypes. Most TCR sequences were observed very rarely across donors, whereas some public TCRs were present in many individuals. Most CMV-associated TCR beta chains appeared to be HLA-restricted in a later analysis, and the HLA associations seemed to be driven largely by CMV exposure. A cluster of highly shared sequence variants was judged likely to be a technical artifact of the sequencing pipeline. In a later analysis, HLA-associated TCR beta chains showed more clonal expansion and lower generation probabilities than non-associated chains that were equally common. The classifier was reported to diagnose cytomegalovirus status with high specificity and sensitivity in both the original and validation cohorts.

The receptor chain draws on TRBV18 and TRBJ1-6; 8 central bases correspond to TRBD1. The specimen sequenced was PBMCs. The receptor's source is a woman in her 30s in good health and CMV-seronegative. The nucleotide sequence is given as TGTGCCAGCTCTTTCCTCAGGGGGCAGGAAAATTCACCCCTCCACTTT. This encodes CASSFLRGQENSPLHF.